The T cell receptor (beta chain) under discussion was sequenced for a study of blood T cells in healthy people across ages. V was pared by 2 bases and J by 3 bases, with 10 bases between. Germline CDR1 reads SEHNR; CDR2 reads FQNEAQ (reference sequence). This CDR3 is 14 amino acids long. Through a sample-barcoded 5' primer and a J-beta primer mix, a second PCR was run for roughly 6 to 11 cycles. TCRdb called the 5' RACE reads again in MiXCR, with one record for every CDR3 protein. This table holds approximately 800,000 distinct CDR3 sequences, around 36% found once. The authors isolated at least 7 million PBMCs per sample.

The source material was blood. V is TRBV7-9 and J is TRBJ1-1, with D possibly being TRBD1 (6 bases). This receptor was identified in a man between 18 and 35 years old in good health. As DNA, the CDR3 is TGTGCCAGCAGCTTAACAGGGTCGGACACTGAAGCTTTCTTT. Protein product: CASSLTGSDTEAFF.